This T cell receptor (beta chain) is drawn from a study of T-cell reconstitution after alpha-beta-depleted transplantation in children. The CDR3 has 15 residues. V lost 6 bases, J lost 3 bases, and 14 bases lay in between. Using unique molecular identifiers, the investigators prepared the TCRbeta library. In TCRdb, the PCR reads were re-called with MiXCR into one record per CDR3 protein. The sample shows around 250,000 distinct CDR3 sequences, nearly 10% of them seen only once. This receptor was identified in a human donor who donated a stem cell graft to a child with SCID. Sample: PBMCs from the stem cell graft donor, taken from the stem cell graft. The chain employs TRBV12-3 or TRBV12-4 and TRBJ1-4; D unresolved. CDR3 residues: CASSLVPDPNEKLFF. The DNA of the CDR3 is TGTGCCAGCAGCCTCGTCCCTGACCCTAATGAAAAACTGTTTTTT.